The rows below give T cell receptor beta chains drawn from one sample of a study of blood T cell repertoires in COVID-19. Sequenced by immunoSEQ multiplex PCR; TCRdb stores in-frame clones only, minus some. There are 50,000 to 70,000 clones in the sample; 75% to 80% occur only once, and 22% lies in the top ten. Sequencing was done on a sample of peripheral blood. The receptors were sampled from a man between 45 and 60 years old with active or convalescent COVID-19. Each CDR3 is given without its conserved first and last residue.

j_call	v_call	cdr3_aa
TRBJ1-2	TRBV5-8	ASSRDSSPGYGYT
TRBJ2-5	TRBV19	ASSTPGKEETQY
TRBJ1-1	TRBV5-1	ASSYDRGGTEAF
TRBJ2-2	TRBV19	ASSIDLGGELF
TRBJ1-5	TRBV4-2	ASSQDPRGNQPQH
TRBJ2-7	TRBV11-2	ASTPLAGSLEQY
TRBJ1-2	TRBV27	ASSWSGQGLYGYT
TRBJ1-3	TRBV5-6	ASSPDRGNTIY
TRBJ1-1	TRBV11-2	ASSRGLTNTEAF
TRBJ2-7	TRBV28	ATGVKGEQY
TRBJ2-1	TRBV24-1	ATSDYGTSGEDEQF